The source of this TCR beta chain is a study of T cells in Graves' hyperthyroidism and ophthalmopathy. General study findings and limits: Ophthalmopathy was identified by the model a median roughly 6.5 months ahead of onset.

A note on this clonotype: No antigen is known for it.

Pregnant or lactating patients were excluded, as were those with uncontrolled infection or other autoimmune disease. Out of over 7.5 ml of fresh peripheral blood came the PBMCs. This CDR3 has 13 amino acids. Trimming pared 8 bases from V and 2 bases from J, leaving 12 bases between. In germline, CDR1 is ENHRY, CDR2 SYGVKD. The investigators amplified TCR beta CDR3 regions from RNA transcripts. First-round RT-PCR with HTBI primers amplified the TCR CDR3 region. TCRdb itself ran the multiplex PCR reads through MiXCR, one entry per CDR3 protein. Of about 500,000 distinct CDR3 sequences in the sample, roughly a sixth were seen once.

What was sequenced was blood. The sequence was obtained from a woman aged 25-40 years with Graves' ophthalmopathy. The genes are TRBV10-3 and TRBJ1-2; D is ambiguous. CDR3 coding DNA: TGTGCCATCCCAAGGGCTTCAAACTATGGCTACACCTTC. It encodes CAIPRASNYGYTF.